The rows below give T cell receptor beta chains drawn from one sample of a study of blood T cells in healthy people across ages. From the 5' RACE reads, TCRdb called clonotypes with MiXCR, one entry per CDR3 protein. The data contain fewer than 800,000 distinct CDR3 sequences, more than 20% of them singletons. These sequences were also reported in another study, on T cells of mothers and their children.

Sequenced input: blood. Receptors were obtained from a boy aged 5 to 17 in good health. Both conserved end residues are part of each CDR3. The D gene is left open where the match is weak. Some rows have no size entry. The others give once, few or many, or a class for an expanded clone.

D	V	size	J	CDR3	DNA
NA	TRBV6-6	once	TRBJ2-7	CASRQAPRYGSYEQYF	TGTGCCAGCAGACAAGCCCCCCGTTACGGTTCCTACGAGCAGTACTTC
TRBD1	TRBV12-3/TRBV12-4	NA	TRBJ1-2	CASSLGDSVYTF	TGTGCCAGCAGTTTAGGGGACAGTGTCTACACCTTC
NA	TRBV12-3/TRBV12-4	NA	TRBJ1-4	CASSLGAQNEKLFF	TGTGCCAGCAGTTTGGGGGCACAAAATGAAAAACTGTTTTTT
NA	TRBV6-2/TRBV6-3	NA	TRBJ2-7	CASSYSTGGLYEQYF	TGTGCCAGCAGTTACTCGACAGGCGGGCTCTACGAGCAGTACTTC
NA	TRBV12-3/TRBV12-4	few	TRBJ2-7	CASSLGRPPYEQYF	TGTGCCAGCAGTTTAGGGCGACCGCCCTACGAGCAGTACTTC
NA	TRBV28	few	TRBJ2-5	CASSLIQGGETQYF	TGTGCCAGCAGTTTGATTCAGGGAGGAGAGACCCAGTACTTC
NA	TRBV20-1	NA	TRBJ1-2	CSVRSPIWYGYTF	TGCAGTGTGCGGTCCCCGATTTGGTATGGCTACACCTTC
TRBD2	TRBV27	NA	TRBJ2-7	CASSFSTSGSYEQYF	TGTGCCAGCAGTTTCTCGACTAGCGGGAGCTACGAGCAGTACTTC
TRBD2	TRBV3-1	few	TRBJ2-1	CASSQNLPGLAGSSYNEQFF	TGTGCCAGCAGCCAGAACCTCCCGGGACTAGCGGGGAGCTCCTACAATGAGCAGTTCTTC
TRBD2	TRBV6-5	NA	TRBJ2-5	CASSYLTTSGNQETQYF	TGTGCCAGCAGTTACTTAACGACTAGCGGGAACCAAGAGACCCAGTACTTC
NA	TRBV29-1	NA	TRBJ1-1	CSVAPGAGTEAFF	TGCAGCGTTGCCCCCGGGGCAGGCACTGAAGCTTTCTTT
NA	TRBV20-1	NA	TRBJ2-5	CSSSRTGQETQYF	TGCAGTTCCTCCCGGACTGGACAAGAGACCCAGTACTTC
TRBD2	TRBV3-1	few	TRBJ2-5	CASSQPGLADQETQYF	TGTGCCAGCAGCCAACCGGGACTAGCGGACCAAGAGACCCAGTACTTC
TRBD2	TRBV20-1	few	TRBJ2-5	CSAWALSGGAGETQYF	TGCAGTGCTTGGGCCCTTAGCGGGGGGGCAGGGGAGACCCAGTACTTC
NA	TRBV28	few	TRBJ2-7	CASNPTNSNSSQQHQYQSVYEQYF	TGTGCCAGCAACCCTACAAACAGTAATTCCAGTCAGCAGCACCAGTACCAATCGGTCTACGAGCAGTACTTC
TRBD2	TRBV2	few	TRBJ2-1	CASSGRGFYNEQFF	TGTGCCAGCTCAGGGAGGGGTTTCTACAATGAGCAGTTCTTC
TRBD1	TRBV6-5	NA	TRBJ1-1	CASTTQGGLTAFF	TGTGCCAGCACCACACAGGGGGGGTTAACAGCTTTCTTT
TRBD1	TRBV7-9	few	TRBJ1-3	CASSKTRGPGNTIYF	TGTGCCAGCAGCAAAACGAGGGGGCCGGGAAACACCATATATTTT
NA	TRBV19	NA	TRBJ1-2	CASSIGENGYTF	TGTGCCAGTAGTATAGGAGAAAATGGCTACACCTTC
NA	TRBV4-3	NA	TRBJ2-7	CASSQDWTATCEQYF	TGCGCCAGCAGCCAAGATTGGACAGCAACCTGCGAGCAGTACTTC
NA	TRBV5-6	few	TRBJ1-4	CASSLLTRNQLGNEKLFF	TGTGCCAGCAGCTTGTTGACGCGGAATCAGCTGGGCAATGAAAAACTGTTTTTT
NA	TRBV4-1	few	TRBJ2-1	CASSYPASSHEQFF	TGCGCCAGCAGCTACCCGGCTAGCTCCCATGAGCAGTTCTTC
TRBD2	TRBV13	NA	TRBJ2-7	CASSLVAGGFGYEQYF	TGTGCCAGCAGCTTAGTAGCGGGGGGCTTCGGGTACGAGCAGTACTTC
TRBD2	TRBV7-2	few	TRBJ2-1	CASSSLRGGRNEQFF	TGTGCCAGCAGCTCTCTACGGGGGGGACGGAATGAGCAGTTCTTC
NA	TRBV7-3	few	TRBJ2-2	CASSSTSSYTGELFF	TGTGCCAGCAGCTCGACATCTTCTTACACCGGGGAGCTGTTTTTT
NA	TRBV12-3/TRBV12-4	many	TRBJ1-1	CASSLTANTEAFF	TGTGCCAGCAGCTTAACGGCGAACACTGAAGCTTTCTTT
NA	TRBV29-1	once	TRBJ2-5	CSVVGGALTYEQHF	TGCAGCGTTGTAGGGGGGGCACTTACCTACGAGCAGCACTTC
TRBD2	TRBV29-1	NA	TRBJ2-1	CSVGAGEGNEQFF	TGCAGCGTTGGGGCGGGAGAGGGAAATGAGCAGTTCTTC
NA	TRBV29-1	NA	TRBJ1-4	CSVKGPSNEKLFF	TGCAGCGTCAAAGGACCGAGTAATGAAAAACTGTTTTTT
NA	TRBV7-2	NA	TRBJ2-7	CASSLGPGTEQYF	TGTGCCAGCAGCTTAGGACCAGGTACCGAGCAGTACTTC
TRBD2	TRBV4-2	NA	TRBJ2-1	CASSQDIPQRGYNERFF	TGTGCCAGCAGCCAAGATATTCCCCAGCGGGGCTACAATGAGCGGTTCTTC
NA	TRBV6-1	once	TRBJ1-6	CASSETTGSNSPLHF	TGTGCCAGCAGTGAAACAACGGGCTCGAATTCACCCCTCCACTTT
NA	TRBV7-9	few	TRBJ2-7	CASSTDRLMSEQYF	TGTGCCAGCAGCACCGACAGGTTGATGTCCGAGCAGTACTTC
TRBD2	TRBV7-3	few	TRBJ2-5	CASSLVAGGTSETQYF	TGTGCCAGCAGCTTAGTAGCGGGGGGGACCTCGGAGACCCAGTACTTC
TRBD1	TRBV20-1	few	TRBJ2-7	CSARGTGGFYEQYF	TGCAGTGCTAGGGGGACAGGGGGATTCTACGAGCAGTACTTC
NA	TRBV11-1	NA	TRBJ2-2	CASSLGTGATGELFF	TGTGCCAGCAGCTTAGGCACCGGGGCGACCGGGGAGCTGTTTTTT
NA	TRBV20-1	NA	TRBJ1-5	CSAREDYSNQPQHF	TGCAGTGCTAGAGAGGACTATAGCAATCAGCCCCAGCATTTT
NA	TRBV6-6	few	TRBJ2-1	CASSQQGSGEQFF	TGTGCCAGCAGTCAGCAGGGATCTGGTGAGCAGTTCTTC
NA	TRBV4-2	NA	TRBJ1-4	CASSRRTGLGEKLFF	TGTGCCAGCAGCCGACGAACAGGGTTGGGTGAAAAACTGTTTTTT
NA	TRBV3-1	few	TRBJ2-1	CASSQGGGANEQFF	TGTGCCAGCAGCCAAGGTGGGGGGGCCAATGAGCAGTTCTTC
NA	TRBV27	NA	TRBJ2-7	CASSPRISYEQYF	TGTGCCAGCAGTCCGCGGATTTCCTACGAGCAGTACTTC
NA	TRBV2	NA	TRBJ1-4	CASRGPGDEKLFF	TGTGCCAGCAGGGGCCCTGGGGATGAAAAACTGTTTTTT
NA	TRBV29-1	NA	TRBJ2-2	CSVDLGAGELFF	TGCAGCGTTGATCTGGGGGCCGGGGAGCTGTTTTTT
NA	TRBV11-3	few	TRBJ2-7	CASSLDFRGNEQYF	TGTGCCAGCAGCTTAGATTTTAGGGGGAACGAGCAGTACTTC
NA	TRBV5-1	NA	TRBJ2-1	CASSSGVPSSEQFF	TGCGCCAGCAGCTCCGGGGTACCTAGTTCTGAGCAGTTCTTC